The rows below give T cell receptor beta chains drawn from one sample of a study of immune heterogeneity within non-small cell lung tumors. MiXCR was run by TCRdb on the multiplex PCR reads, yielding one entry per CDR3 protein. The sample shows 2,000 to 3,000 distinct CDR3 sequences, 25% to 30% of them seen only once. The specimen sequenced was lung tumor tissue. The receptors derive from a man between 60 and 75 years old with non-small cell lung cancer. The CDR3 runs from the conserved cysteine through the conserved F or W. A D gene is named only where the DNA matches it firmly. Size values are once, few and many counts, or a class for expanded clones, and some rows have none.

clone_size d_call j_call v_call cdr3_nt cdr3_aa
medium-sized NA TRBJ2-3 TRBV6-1 TGTGCCAGCAGTTTTAAACAGGGACGGGATACGCAGTATTTT CASSFKQGRDTQYF
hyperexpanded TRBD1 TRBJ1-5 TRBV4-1 TGCGCCAGCAGCCAAGGGGGACAGGGGGAAGGGCCCCAGCATTTT CASSQGGQGEGPQHF
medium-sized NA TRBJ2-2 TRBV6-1 TGTGCCAGCACCCCATCCCCGGGGGCTGGCACCGGGGAGCTGTTTTTT CASTPSPGAGTGELFF
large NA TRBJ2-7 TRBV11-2 TGTGCCAGCAGCTTAGTTGGTCAAAGCTTTCCCTACGAGCAGTACTTC CASSLVGQSFPYEQYF
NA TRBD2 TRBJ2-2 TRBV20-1 TGCAGTGCTAATCCCCTGGGGAGGGCCCCCGGGGAGCTGTTTTTT CSANPLGRAPGELFF
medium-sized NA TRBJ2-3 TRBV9 TGTGCCAGCAGCATTAGGGGAAACACAGATACGCAGTATTTT CASSIRGNTDTQYF
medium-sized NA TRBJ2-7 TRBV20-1 TGCAGTGCTAGACTACCCCCCCGGGAGTACTTC CSARLPPREYF
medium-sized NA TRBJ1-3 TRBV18 TGTGCCAGCTCACCAAGCGCCCCCGGAGGCTCTGGAAACACCATATATTTT CASSPSAPGGSGNTIYF
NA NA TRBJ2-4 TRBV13 TGTGCCAGCAGCTTAGGTGGGGGGCAAAACATTCAGTACTTC CASSLGGGQNIQYF
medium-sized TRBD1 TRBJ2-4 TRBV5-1 TGCGCCAGCAGAGCGGGCCCTGGACAGGGGGCGAAAGCCAAAAACATTCAGTACTTC CASRAGPGQGAKAKNIQYF
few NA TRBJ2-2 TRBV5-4 TGTGCCAGCAGCCCAAAATCCGTTCTAGCGAACACCGGGGAGCTGTTTTTT CASSPKSVLANTGELFF
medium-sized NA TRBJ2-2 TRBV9 TGTGCCAGCAGCGGACAACTAGCAAGCGGGGAGCTGTTTTTT CASSGQLASGELFF
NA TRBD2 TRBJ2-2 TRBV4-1 TGCGCCAGCAGCCCTCTCTCTAGCGGGCGAGGCACCGGGGAGCTGTTTTTT CASSPLSSGRGTGELFF
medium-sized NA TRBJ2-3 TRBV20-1 TGCAGTGCTAGTACCCCGACTAGATGGGACACAGATACGCAGTATTTT CSASTPTRWDTDTQYF
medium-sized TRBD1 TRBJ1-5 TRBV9 TGTGCCAGCAGCGTTGGTGCCGGGACAGGGAGCGGGCAGCCCCAGCATTTT CASSVGAGTGSGQPQHF
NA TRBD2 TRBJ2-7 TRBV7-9 TGTGCAAGCGGCTTACCTAGCGGGGAAACCTACGAGCAGTACTTC CASGLPSGETYEQYF
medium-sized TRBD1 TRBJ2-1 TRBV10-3 TGTGCCATCAGTAGGACAGGGGGGGTTGAGCAGTTCTTC CAISRTGGVEQFF
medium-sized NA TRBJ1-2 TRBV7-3 TGTGCCAGCAGCTTAAACAGGGAAGTACTCACCTTC CASSLNREVLTF
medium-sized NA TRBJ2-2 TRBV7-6 TGTGCCAGCAGCTCGGACTACGCGAACACCGGGGAGCTGTTTTTT CASSSDYANTGELFF
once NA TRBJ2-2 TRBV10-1 TGCGCCAGCAGTGAGCGGTGTCCGACGGGGGAGCTGTTTTTT CASSERCPTGELFF
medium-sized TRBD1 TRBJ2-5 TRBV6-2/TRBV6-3 TGTGCCAGCAGCTCAGGACAGGGTCAAGAGACCCAGTACTTC CASSSGQGQETQYF
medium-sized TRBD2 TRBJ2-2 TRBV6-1 TGTGCCAGCAGTCTAGCGGGAGTTGGAACCGGGGAGCTGTTTTTT CASSLAGVGTGELFF
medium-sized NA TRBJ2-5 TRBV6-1 TGTGCCTCCAACCCATACGGCGGCGGGCGGCCAGAGACCCAGTACTTC CASNPYGGGRPETQYF
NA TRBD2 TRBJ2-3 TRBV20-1 TGCAGTGCTGGGGTAAAGGGAGGGACAGATACGCAGTATTTT CSAGVKGGTDTQYF
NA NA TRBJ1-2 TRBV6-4 TGTGCCAGCAGTGACAGGTGGCCGGTGGGGGGGCGAGGAACTATGGACACCTTC CASSDRWPVGGRGTMDTF
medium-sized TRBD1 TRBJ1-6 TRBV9 TGTGCCAGCAGCGTAGAGACAGGGGGCGCGAATTCACCCCTCCACTTT CASSVETGGANSPLHF
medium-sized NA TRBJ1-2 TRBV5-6 TGTGCCAGCAGCTTGGAAGCGGGAATTAGCTACACCTTC CASSLEAGISYTF
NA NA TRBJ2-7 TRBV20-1 TGCAGTGCTGAACACACAGACGGAACCTACGCGCAGTATTTC CSAEHTDGTYAQYF
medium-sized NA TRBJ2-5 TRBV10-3 TGTGCCATCAGTGAGTCGTGGGACACCGAGACCCAGTACTTC CAISESWDTETQYF
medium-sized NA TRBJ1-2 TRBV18 TGTGCCAGCTCACCAGGGACACGAGACTATGGCTACACCTTC CASSPGTRDYGYTF
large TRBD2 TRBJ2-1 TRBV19 TGTGCCAGTAGTATACAAGGAACCGGGACTAGCGGCCTCAGCTCCTACAATGAGCAGTTCTTC CASSIQGTGTSGLSSYNEQFF
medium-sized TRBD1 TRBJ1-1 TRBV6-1 TGTGCCAGCATGGCGTCAGGGTGGACAGGTGGTAACACTGAAGCTTTCTTT CASMASGWTGGNTEAFF
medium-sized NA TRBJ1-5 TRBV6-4 TGTGCCAGCAGTGACTCCGGGGTCACCCTGTGCGGCAATCAGCCCCAGCATTTT CASSDSGVTLCGNQPQHF
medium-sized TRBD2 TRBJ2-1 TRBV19 TGTGCCAGTAGTATCCTCCTAGCGGGAGGCTACAATGAGCAGTTCTTC CASSILLAGGYNEQFF
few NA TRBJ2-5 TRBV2 TGTGCCAGCAGTGGCCTGGGGTCAGAGACCCAGTACTTC CASSGLGSETQYF
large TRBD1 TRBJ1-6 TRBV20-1 TGCAGTGCTCAGGGACAGGGAAGCTCCTATAATTCACCCCTCCACTTT CSAQGQGSSYNSPLHF
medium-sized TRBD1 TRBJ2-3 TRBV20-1 TGCAGTGCTAGAGATTACTGGACAGGGGGCGAAGATACGCAGTATTTT CSARDYWTGGEDTQYF
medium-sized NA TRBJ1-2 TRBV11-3 TGTGCCAGCAGCTTAGACGGTTTTGGCTACACCTTC CASSLDGFGYTF
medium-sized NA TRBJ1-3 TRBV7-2 TGTGCCAGCAGCTCAGGAGGGGTCGGAAACACCATATATTTT CASSSGGVGNTIYF
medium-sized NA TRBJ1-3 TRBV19 TGTGCCAGTAGTCCGGGACACAACTCTGGAAACACCATATATTTT CASSPGHNSGNTIYF